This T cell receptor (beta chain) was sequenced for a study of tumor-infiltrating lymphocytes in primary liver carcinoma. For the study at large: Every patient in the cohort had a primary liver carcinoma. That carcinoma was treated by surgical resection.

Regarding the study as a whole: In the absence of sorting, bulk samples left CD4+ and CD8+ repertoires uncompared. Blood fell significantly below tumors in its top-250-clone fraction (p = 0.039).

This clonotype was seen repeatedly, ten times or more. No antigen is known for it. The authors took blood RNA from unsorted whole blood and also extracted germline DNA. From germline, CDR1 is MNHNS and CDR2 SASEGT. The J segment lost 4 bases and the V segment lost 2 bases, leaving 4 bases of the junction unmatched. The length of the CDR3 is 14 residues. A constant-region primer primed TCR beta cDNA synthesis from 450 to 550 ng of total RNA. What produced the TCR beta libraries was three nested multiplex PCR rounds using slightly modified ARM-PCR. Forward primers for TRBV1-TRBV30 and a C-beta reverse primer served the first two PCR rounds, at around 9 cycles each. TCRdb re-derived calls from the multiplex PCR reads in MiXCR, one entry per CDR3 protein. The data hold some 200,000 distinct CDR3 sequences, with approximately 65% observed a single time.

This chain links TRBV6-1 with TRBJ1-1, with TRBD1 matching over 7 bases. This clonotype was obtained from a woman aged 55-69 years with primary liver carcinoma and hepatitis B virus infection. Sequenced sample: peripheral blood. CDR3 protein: CASSEYQGGTEAFF. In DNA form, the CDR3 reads TGTGCCAGCAGTGAATACCAGGGGGGCACTGAAGCTTTCTTT.